One and the same sample provided the 9 T cell receptor beta chains below, sequenced in a study of CD8+ T cells in alopecia areata. In each case, RNA was isolated and then reverse transcribed into cDNA as the sequencing template. The table came from immunoSEQ multiplex PCR; TCRdb's copy has only in-frame clones and leaves some out. The table includes around 250,000 clones, roughly 69% detected once. The material was CD4+ T cells sorted from blood, obtained at week 0. Receptor source: a human donor with alopecia areata.

The rearrangement joins TRBV2 to TRBJ1-5; no clear D. This CDR3 is built from 15 residues. The germline V and J ends were trimmed by 1 base and 0 bases, with 7 bases remaining between them. Germline values: CDR1 SNHLY, CDR2 FYNNEI. The CDR3 DNA reads TGTGCCAGCAGTGAAGAGGACCTTAGCAATCAGCCCCAGCATTTT. It is translated as CASSEEDLSNQPQHF.

This clone was recorded only once. The chain uses TRBV4-2 and TRBJ2-2, with TRBD2 as a possible D gene (6 bases). The V gene's germline CDR1 is LGHNA and CDR2 YNFKEQ. The CDR3 has 17 amino acids. The germline V and J ends were trimmed by 8 bases and 1 base, with 20 bases remaining between them. CDR3 loop: CASSVGPAGLNTGELFF. Here the CDR3 DNA reads TGTGCCAGCTCAGTGGGCCCGGCGGGGCTGAACACCGGGGAGCTGTTTTTT.

This clone has just a few counts. The V gene is TRBV2, the J gene TRBJ1-6; 8 bases match TRBD1. There are 14 residues in the CDR3. The V and J ends lost 6 bases and 4 bases, in that order; junction bases with no gene match: 2. Germline CDR1 and CDR2: SNHLY and FYNNEI. The chain's CDR3 is CASSRQGYNSPLHF. The CDR3 coding sequence is TGTGCCAGCAGCCGACAGGGGTATAATTCACCCCTCCACTTT.

The rearrangement links TRBV7-3 to TRBJ2-1, with D tentatively TRBD2 (5 bases). Germline CDR1 and CDR2: SGHTA and FQGTGA. V was clipped by 1 base and J by 11 bases, with 18 bases between them. This CDR3 comprises 15 residues. CDR3 region: CASSLRASGTGKQFF. As DNA, the CDR3 is TGTGCCAGCAGCTTAAGAGCTAGTGGCACGGGAAAGCAGTTCTTC.

The table lists this clone with a few counts. The V and J genes are TRBV30 and TRBJ2-2; D perhaps matches TRBD1 (5 bases). Per germline, CDR1 GTSNPN and CDR2 SVGIG (reference sequence). Trimming cost V 1 base and J 3 bases, with 12 bases left between them. The CDR3 has 15 residues. The CDR3, as DNA: TGTGCCTGGAGTGGGGTCAGGGCAGACACCGGGGAGCTGTTTTTT. As protein: CAWSGVRADTGELFF. Variable domain in full (rest from reference TRBV30 and TRBJ2-2): SQTIHQWPATLVQPVGSPLSLECTVEGTSNPNLYWYRQAAGRGLQLLFYSVGIGQISSEVPQNLSASRPQDRQFILSSKKLLLSDSGFYLCAWSGVRADTGELFFGEGSRLTVL.

V gene TRBV30 combines with J gene TRBJ2-6, with a tentative D call TRBD1 (6 bases). The CDR3 extends over 15 amino acids. Trimming removed 4 bases at V and 0 bases at J, with 10 bases between. In germline, CDR1 is GTSNPN, CDR2 SVGIG (reference sequence). The CDR3 sequence: CAWTGENSGANVLTF. CDR3 DNA sequence: TGTGCCTGGACAGGGGAGAACTCTGGGGCCAACGTCCTGACTTTC. Filled out from reference TRBV30 and TRBJ2-6, the complete variable domain reads SQTIHQWPATLVQPVGSPLSLECTVEGTSNPNLYWYRQAAGRGLQLLFYSVGIGQISSEVPQNLSASRPQDRQFILSSKKLLLSDSGFYLCAWTGENSGANVLTFGAGSRLTVL.

In this sample, this clone turned up once. CDR3: CASRGVGGYGYTF. In DNA, the CDR3 is TGTGCCAGCAGAGGAGTTGGGGGCTATGGCTACACCTTC. The V gene is TRBV5-6, the J gene TRBJ1-2, with D perhaps TRBD1 (5 bases). The V end was cut by 5 bases, the J end by 4 bases, with 12 bases between. Germline loops: CDR1 SGHDT, CDR2 YYEEEE. The length of the CDR3 is 13 residues. Full variable domain (missing parts from reference TRBV5-6 and TRBJ1-2): DAGVTQSPTHLIKTRGQQVTLRCSPKSGHDTVSWYQQALGQGPQFIFQYYEEEERQRGNFPDRFSGHQFPNYSSELNVNALLLGDSALYLCASRGVGGYGYTFGSGTRLTVV.

With respect to this clone: The junction shows a germline mismatch at one end, possibly a read error. This chain connects TRBV23-1 to TRBJ1-3; D unclear. TRBV23-1 is classed as an ORF, of uncertain function. The CDR3 contains 16 residues. The CDR3 nucleotides read TGCGCCAGCAGTAAATCACCGGGGTTCTCTGGAAACACCATATATTTT. Amino acids: CASSKSPGFSGNTIYF.

The V and J genes are TRBV14 and TRBJ2-2; unclear D gene. Germline CDR1 is SGHDN and CDR2 is FVKESK. This CDR3 region has 13 residues. V shed 3 bases and J shed 1 base, with 3 bases lying between them. The CDR3 sequence: CASSHLNTGELFF. The CDR3 coding sequence is TGTGCCAGCAGCCACCTGAACACCGGGGAGCTGTTTTTT.